Listed below are T cell receptor beta chains from one sample, sequenced in a study of blood T cell repertoires in COVID-19. The data were produced by immunoSEQ multiplex PCR, yet TCRdb's version contains in-frame clones alone and is incomplete. Among around 180,000 clones, approximately 78% were seen once, and the ten largest hold approximately 12%. Sequencing was performed on peripheral blood. The receptors were sampled from a woman aged 80 or over with COVID-19, enrolled during active disease. CDR3s include the opening cysteine and the closing phenylalanine or tryptophan. A D gene is named only where the DNA matches it firmly. Expanded clones get a size class; other rows say once, few or many, or leave the size out.

NA 14 TRBD2 TRBJ2-1 TRBV28 TGTGCCAGCAGTTTGCTAGCGGGGTACAATGAGCAGTTCTTC CASSLLAGYNEQFF
NA 14 TRBD1 TRBJ2-7 TRBV27 TGTGCCAGCAGTGCCCGACAGGGATCCTACGAGCAGTACTTC CASSARQGSYEQYF
NA 14 TRBD1 TRBJ1-1 TRBV9 TGTGCCAGCAGCTCATTACAGGGGGACACTGAAGCTTTCTTT CASSSLQGDTEAFF
NA 17 TRBD2 TRBJ2-3 TRBV13 TGTGCCAGCAGCTTGGGACTAGCGGGAGGCCGCACAGATACGCAGTATTTT CASSLGLAGGRTDTQYF
NA 15 TRBD2 TRBJ2-3 TRBV24-1 TGTGCCACCAGCCGGACTAGCGGAGCTGGGGATACGCAGTATTTT CATSRTSGAGDTQYF
once 14 TRBD2 TRBJ2-5 TRBV5-4 TGTGCCAGCAGGACTAGCTTTTGGGCGGAGACCCAGTACTTC CASRTSFWAETQYF
NA 12 NA TRBJ2-3 TRBV19 TGTGCCAGTAGTTTCTCCACAGATACACAGTATTTT CASSFSTDTQYF
NA 17 NA TRBJ2-3 TRBV6-1 TGTGCCAGCAGTGAAGATCCGGACTACCCTTATACAGATACGCAGTATTTT CASSEDPDYPYTDTQYF
NA 15 NA TRBJ2-7 TRBV6-5 TGTGCCAGCAGATACACAGGCCCTAGTGTCTACGAGCAGTACTTC CASRYTGPSVYEQYF
NA 15 NA TRBJ2-1 TRBV5-4 TGTGCCAGCAGCGCAAGCGGAAGCTCCTACAATGAGCAGTTCTTC CASSASGSSYNEQFF
NA 16 TRBD2 TRBJ2-3 TRBV5-1 TGCGCCAGCAGCTTGGCGGGGGGGTCGAAGAGGGATACGCAGTATTTT CASSLAGGSKRDTQYF
many 15 TRBD2 TRBJ2-7 TRBV9 TGTGCCAGCAGCGTAGGGCGGGCGGGGGGCGGCGAGCAGTACTTC CASSVGRAGGGEQYF
NA 13 NA TRBJ2-1 TRBV30 TGTGCCTGGAGTAAGGGACTGATAAATGAGCAGTTCTTC CAWSKGLINEQFF
NA 14 TRBD1 TRBJ2-1 TRBV19 TGTGCCAGTAGGCAGCAGGGGGCCTACAATGAGCAGTTCTTC CASRQQGAYNEQFF
NA 14 NA TRBJ1-4 TRBV2 TGTGCCAGCCAACCTACAGGGCTCAATGAAAAACTGTTTTTT CASQPTGLNEKLFF
few 12 TRBD1 TRBJ1-3 TRBV7-9 TGTGCCAGCAGCTTAGGGGACAGTTTCATATATTTT CASSLGDSFIYF
NA 14 TRBD2 TRBJ2-3 TRBV20-1 TGCAGTGCTAGTGGCGGGACTACCACAGATACGCAGTATTTT CSASGGTTTDTQYF
NA 18 TRBD2 TRBJ2-3 TRBV3-1/TRBV3-2 TGTGCCAGCAGCCAAGACGGTCCAGCGGGAGCTTTTACAGATACGCAGTATTTT CASSQDGPAGAFTDTQYF
NA 17 TRBD2 TRBJ2-5 TRBV9 TGTGCCAGCAGCGTCGCAGGGGTAGCGGGGTACCAAGAGACCCAGTACTTC CASSVAGVAGYQETQYF
NA 14 NA TRBJ1-3 TRBV3-1/TRBV3-2 TGTGCCAGCAGCCCTAGGACAAATGGAAACACCATATATTTT CASSPRTNGNTIYF
few 15 TRBD2 TRBJ2-2 TRBV19 TGTGCCAGTATGCAGACTAGCGGAAACACCGGGGAGCTGTTTTTT CASMQTSGNTGELFF
NA 14 NA TRBJ2-7 TRBV18 TGTGCCAGCTCACCAAGCGGAGCCTCCTACGAGCAGTACTTC CASSPSGASYEQYF
few 12 NA TRBJ2-5 TRBV7-9 TGTGCCAGCACTTCGGGGTGGGAGACCCAGTACTTC CASTSGWETQYF
NA 15 NA TRBJ2-7 TRBV11-1 TGTGCCAGCAGCCCAACGGGACAAGGTTCCTACGAGCAGTACTTC CASSPTGQGSYEQYF
once 14 TRBD1 TRBJ1-2 TRBV5-1 TGCGCCAGCAGCTTACAGGGGTCGGCCTATGGCTACACCTTC CASSLQGSAYGYTF
NA 16 NA TRBJ1-1 TRBV2 TGTGCCAGCAGTGGATTTGAGTCCCGACTGAGCACTGAAGCTTTCTTT CASSGFESRLSTEAFF
NA 15 NA TRBJ2-1 TRBV2 TGTGCCAGCACCGACGGCCCGGGAGTGAGGAATGAGCAGTTCTTC CASTDGPGVRNEQFF
many 15 NA TRBJ1-6 TRBV6-4 TGTGCCAGCAGTGACGGGGAGGGGGATAATTCACCCCTCCACTTT CASSDGEGDNSPLHF
once 12 NA TRBJ1-4 TRBV18 TGTGCCAGCTCACCAGCGGATGAAAAACTGTTTTTT CASSPADEKLFF
NA 13 TRBD1 TRBJ2-5 TRBV5-4 TGTGCCAGCAGCCTACAGGGGGGAGAGACCCAGTACTTC CASSLQGGETQYF
NA 15 NA TRBJ2-7 TRBV15 TGTGCCACCAGCAGAGATCTAGCAGGCTCCTACGAGCAGTACTTC CATSRDLAGSYEQYF
NA 13 TRBD2 TRBJ2-3 TRBV28 TGTGCCAGCAATAGCGGGGGAACGCGAACGCAGTATTTT CASNSGGTRTQYF
NA 15 TRBD1 TRBJ1-6 TRBV6-6 TGTGCCAGCAGGGGGGGACAGGGCTATAATTCACCCCTCCACTTT CASRGGQGYNSPLHF
NA 14 TRBD2 TRBJ2-1 TRBV9 TGTGCCAGCAGCTCCTGGACTAGCTCGGATGAGCAGTTCTTC CASSSWTSSDEQFF
NA 13 NA TRBJ1-1 TRBV7-2 TGTGCCAGCAGCTTAAGGGGGGGCACTGAAGCTTTCTTT CASSLRGGTEAFF
NA 21 TRBD2 TRBJ2-6 TRBV27 TGTGCCAGCAGTCCTATTTTAGCGGGAGGGAGGCGGCTCTCTGGGGCCAACGTCCTGACTTTC CASSPILAGGRRLSGANVLTF
NA 14 TRBD1 TRBJ2-4 TRBV5-1 TGCGCCAGCAGCAGGACAGGGAACAAAAACATTCAGTACTTC CASSRTGNKNIQYF
many 11 NA TRBJ1-2 TRBV19 TGTGCCAGCCGGGAGAACTATGGCTACACCTTC CASRENYGYTF
NA 14 TRBD2 TRBJ2-7 TRBV6-5 TGTGCCAGCAGTTACTCGCGCGGGAGCGGGGAGCAGTACTTC CASSYSRGSGEQYF
NA 14 NA TRBJ1-5 TRBV6-1 TGTGCCAGCAGTGAAGACCGAGGCAATCAGCCCCAGCATTTT CASSEDRGNQPQHF
once 14 TRBD1 TRBJ1-2 TRBV19 TGTGCCAGTAGTATTACAGGGGGAGGCTATGGCTACACCTTC CASSITGGGYGYTF
few 15 NA TRBJ1-3 TRBV18 TGTGCCAGCTCACCCGGGCAGGGAGGTGGAAACACCATATATTTT CASSPGQGGGNTIYF
NA 17 NA TRBJ1-1 TRBV5-1 TGCGCCAGCACCCCGCAACACAGGGCTCGGGGATTAACTGAAGCTTTCTTT CASTPQHRARGLTEAFF
NA 16 NA TRBJ1-2 TRBV5-5 TGTGCCAGCAGCTTGGCCAGTGCGGGGGCTAACTATGGCTACACCTTC CASSLASAGANYGYTF
NA 14 NA TRBJ2-4 TRBV9 TGTGCCAGCAGCAGCGGGTTAGCCAAAAACATTCAGTACTTC CASSSGLAKNIQYF
NA 15 TRBD1 TRBJ2-3 TRBV19 TGTGCCAGTAGGGACAGGGGGCGAGGCACAGATACGCAGTATTTT CASRDRGRGTDTQYF
NA 14 TRBD1 TRBJ2-7 TRBV29-1 TGCAGCCCCCTCAGGGACAGGGCCTCCTACGAGCAGTACTTC CSPLRDRASYEQYF
NA 16 TRBD2 TRBJ2-5 TRBV28 TGTGCCAGCAGTCCAGGACTAGCGGGAGCTAAAGAGACCCAGTACTTC CASSPGLAGAKETQYF
NA 11 NA TRBJ2-5 TRBV7-8 TGTGCCAGCAGCGTCGGAGAGACCCAGTACTTC CASSVGETQYF
NA 16 TRBD2 TRBJ2-3 TRBV7-8 TGTGCCAGCAGTTTTCGGACTAGCGGGGCCCCAGATACGCAGTATTTT CASSFRTSGAPDTQYF
NA 13 NA TRBJ2-5 TRBV2 TGTGCCAGCAACCCGGGGACACAAGAGACCCAGTACTTC CASNPGTQETQYF
NA 14 TRBD2 TRBJ2-7 TRBV7-3 TGTGCCAGCAGCCTCAGCGGGGGGGGCGACGAGCAGTACTTC CASSLSGGGDEQYF
NA 14 NA TRBJ2-1 TRBV7-8 TGTGCCAGCAGCTTCGGGACTGGAAACAATGAGCAGTTCTTC CASSFGTGNNEQFF
once 16 NA TRBJ1-1 TRBV4-1 TGCGCCAGCAGCCAAAGGTTAGGCTCGGACAGAGCTGAAGCTTTCTTT CASSQRLGSDRAEAFF
NA 15 NA TRBJ1-6 TRBV7-2 TGTGCCAGCAGCTTAGGGACGGGGATGAATTCACCCCTCCACTTT CASSLGTGMNSPLHF
NA 16 TRBD2 TRBJ2-3 TRBV7-2 TGTGCCAGCAGCCCCTTGGCGGGAGGATTTACAGATACGCAGTATTTT CASSPLAGGFTDTQYF
many 15 TRBD1 TRBJ2-7 TRBV5-5 TGTGCCAGCAGACAGGGGAGACTGGAACTCTACGAGCAGTACTTC CASRQGRLELYEQYF
NA 17 TRBD2 TRBJ2-3 TRBV7-9 TGTGCCAGCAGCTTAGCAAGGACGGGGGGGAGCACAGATACGCAGTATTTT CASSLARTGGSTDTQYF
NA 13 TRBD2 TRBJ2-5 TRBV29-1 TGCAGCGTCGATACTAGCGGCCAAGAGACCCAGTACTTC CSVDTSGQETQYF